This T cell receptor beta chain was retrieved from a study of monozygotic twins with inflammatory bowel disease. Study-wide results and limits: Discordant twins had repertoire similarity that did not differ from that of concordant twins, possibly from limited power.

In the case of this clonotype: Its specificity is unknown.

Looked up from germline, CDR1 is MNHEY and CDR2 is SMNVEV (reference sequence). This CDR3 is 16 amino acids long. The draw for each donor consisted of a single 2.5 ml blood sample. Making cDNA involved eight separate reactions per sample. Following a re-call of the 5' RACE reads, TCRdb has one entry per CDR3 protein and lacks DNA. This specimen shows 150,000 to 200,000 distinct CDR3 sequences; the ten leading clones hold approximately 7%. The sample was blood. The V call is TRBV27, the J call TRBJ2-7; the TRBD1 assignment by TCRdb is unverifiable without DNA. The sequence was collected from a human donor with ulcerative colitis or Crohn's disease, or a healthy co-twin of an affected twin (not recorded which). The CDR3 sequence: CASSTGTPIALDEQYF.